Below, 21 T cell receptor beta chains from the same sample are listed, as sequenced in a study of T cells after yellow fever vaccination. TCRdb reanalysed the 5' RACE reads using MiXCR and keeps one entry per CDR3 protein. The sample lists 200,000 to 250,000 distinct CDR3 sequences, 3.2% seen once, with 3.2% in the top ten. The sequenced sample was CD4+ T cells sorted from PBMCs, obtained 10 days after the yellow fever booster vaccination. The receptors shown here come from a man between 18 and 35 years old who received the YFV17D yellow fever vaccine.

V and J are TRBV12-3 or TRBV12-4 and TRBJ1-5; a possible D gene is TRBD1 (5 bases). This CDR3 has 17 residues. The V gene lost 6 bases and the J gene lost 0 bases, with 18 bases spanning the gap. CDR3 region: CASSQKGPTGSNQPQHF. In DNA form, the CDR3 reads TGTGCCAGCAGCCAGAAGGGGCCTACGGGTAGCAATCAGCCCCAGCATTTT.

This clonotype was detected many times. The rearrangement joins TRBV7-3 to TRBJ2-5; maybe TRBD2 (6 bases). This CDR3 is built from 14 residues. Germline lookup yields CDR1 SGHTA and CDR2 FQGTGA. Trimming pared 6 bases from V and 2 bases from J, leaving 13 bases between. The CDR3 sequence: CASSPGAGQETQYF. The CDR3 DNA reads TGTGCCAGCAGTCCCGGGGCGGGGCAAGAGACCCAGTACTTC.

This clonotype was detected ten times or more. V usage is TRBV7-8 and J usage is TRBJ1-1, with D perhaps matching TRBD1 (5 bases). Germline V gene lookup returns CDR1 SGHVS and CDR2 FQNEAQ. The CDR3 spans 12 residues. The ends were cut back, 5 bases at V and 6 bases at J, with 10 bases in the middle. CDR3 sequence (DNA): TGTGCCAGCAGCGTTGACAGATCTGAAGCTTTCTTT. Translated, it gives CASSVDRSEAFF.

The rearrangement joins TRBV24-1 to TRBJ2-2; TRBD1 is a possible D gene (5 bases). Germline CDR1 and CDR2: KGHDR and SFDVKD. Trimming shortened V by 4 bases and J by 6 bases, and 11 bases separated the two germline ends. The CDR3 covers 14 residues. CDR3 in amino acids: CATSEPRVSGELFF. The DNA of the CDR3 is TGTGCCACCAGTGAACCCAGGGTATCCGGGGAGCTGTTTTTT.

This chain uses TRBV5-5 with TRBJ2-3; D is uncertain. Trimming cost V 0 bases and J 5 bases, with 13 bases left between them. The CDR3 contains 15 residues. From germline, CDR1 is SGHKS and CDR2 YYEKEE (reference sequence). CDR3 DNA sequence: TGTGCCAGCAGCTTGGTCCCTAGTCTTGGAGATACGCAGTATTTT. This sequence encodes CASSLVPSLGDTQYF.

In this sample, this clonotype turned up a few times. This chain uses TRBV6-1 with TRBJ2-5, with 7 bases identical to TRBD1. After removal of 6 bases from V and 1 base from J, the junction contained 5 bases not matched to a gene. CDR3 size: 14 residues. Germline V gene sequence: CDR1 MNHNS, CDR2 SASEGT. CDR3 region: CASRQTGSQETQYF. The CDR3 region has the DNA TGTGCCAGCAGACAGACAGGGAGCCAAGAGACCCAGTACTTC.

This clonotype was observed many times. The chain links TRBV4-2 to TRBJ1-1; maybe TRBD1 (5 bases). V lost 1 base and J 6 bases, leaving 12 bases between the germline ends. The CDR3 sequence is 14 residues long. Germline V gives CDR1 LGHNA, CDR2 YNFKEQ. In DNA form, the CDR3 reads TGTGCCAGCAGCCAAGGCTCAGGGACCGCTGAAGCTTTCTTT. Translation gives CASSQGSGTAEAFF.

The chain carries TRBV2 and TRBJ1-2; 10 positions agree with TRBD1. The germline V gene has CDR1 SNHLY and CDR2 FYNNEI. V lost 3 bases, J lost 8 bases, and 3 bases stayed unmatched. The CDR3 extends over 13 amino acids. The DNA of the CDR3 is TGTGCCAGCAGTGAGACAGGGGGCCGAGGCTACACCTTC. This encodes CASSETGGRGYTF.

There are a few counts of this clonotype. V gene TRBV5-1 combines with J gene TRBJ2-7; no clear D gene. Trimming cost V 1 base and J 5 bases, with 19 bases left between them. There are 16 residues in the CDR3. Germline V gene data show CDR1 as SGHRS and CDR2 as YFSETQ. The CDR3 nucleotides read TGCGCCAGCAGCTTGAAGAGGAGTCTGGATACGAACGAGCAGTACTTC. It specifies CASSLKRSLDTNEQYF.

CDR3 sequence (DNA): TGTGCCAGCTCACCACCAAGGGGCGTGAACACTGAAGCTTTCTTT. Its translation: CASSPPRGVNTEAFF. J is TRBJ1-1 and V is TRBV18; perhaps TRBD1 as D (5 bases). Trimming cost V 0 bases and J 0 bases, with 8 bases left between them. Looked up from germline, CDR1 is KGHSH and CDR2 is LQKENI. The CDR3 is 15 residues long.

The chain combines TRBV19 with TRBJ1-5; possibly TRBD1 for D (5 bases). Germline CDR1 reads LNHDA; CDR2 reads SQIVND (reference sequence). V was clipped by 6 bases and J by 0 bases, with 12 bases between them. The CDR3 extends over 15 amino acids. CDR3 amino acids: CASSPQDYSNQPQHF. For the CDR3, the DNA is TGTGCCAGTAGCCCACAGGACTATAGCAATCAGCCCCAGCATTTT.

This clonotype was picked up many times. The chain links TRBV20-1 to TRBJ2-6; no clear D. This CDR3 is built from 14 residues. V lost 3 bases to trimming and J lost 4 bases, with 10 bases between them. CDR1 DFQATT and CDR2 SNEGSKA come from the germline V gene (reference sequence). The CDR3 sequence is CSASSLAGANVLTF. In DNA form, the CDR3 reads TGCAGTGCTAGCTCCCTGGCCGGGGCCAACGTCCTGACTTTC.

This clonotype was seen only a few times. The CDR3 region is CASSGGQGADTQYF. The DNA for the CDR3 is TGCGCCAGCAGCGGTGGACAGGGGGCAGATACGCAGTATTTT. J is TRBJ2-3 and V is TRBV5-1; 10 nucleotides line up with TRBD1. The CDR3 has 14 residues. With 4 bases clipped from V and 4 bases from J, the junction kept 3 bases outside the gene matches. The V gene's germline CDR1 is SGHRS and CDR2 YFSETQ. Drawing the rest from reference TRBV5-1 and TRBJ2-3, the complete variable domain is KAGVTQTPRYLIKTRGQQVTLSCSPISGHRSVSWYQQTPGQGLQFLFEYFSETQRNKGNFPGRFSGRQFSNSRSEMNVSTLELGDSALYLCASSGGQGADTQYFGPGTRLTVL.

This clonotype was recorded a few times. V gene TRBV2 combines with J gene TRBJ2-3; D uncertain. The CDR3 totals 13 residues. The V end was cut by 5 bases, the J end by 5 bases, with 11 bases between. Germline V gene data show CDR1 as SNHLY and CDR2 as FYNNEI. This CDR3 is CASSLRYIDTQYF. CDR3 sequence (DNA): TGTGCCAGCAGTTTGCGTTATATAGATACGCAGTATTTT.

The table lists this clonotype with a few counts. The chain has TRBV28 and TRBJ2-3; D is unresolved. The V and J ends lost 3 bases and 9 bases respectively, with 10 bases between them. This CDR3 region has 12 residues. The germline V gene has CDR1 MDHEN and CDR2 SYDVKM. The CDR3 region has the DNA TGTGCCAGCAGTTTGCAGACGTACACGCAGTATTTT. Amino acids: CASSLQTYTQYF.

This clonotype came up a few times. The V and J genes are TRBV6-2 or TRBV6-3 and TRBJ1-1; no clear D. With 4 bases removed from V and 1 base from J, the gap between germline ends came to 4 bases. The CDR3 loop spans 12 amino acids. The germline V gene encodes CDR1 MNHEY and CDR2 SVGEGT. The CDR3 bases are TGTGCCAGCAGTTGGGCGAACACTGAAGCTTTCTTT. Translation gives CASSWANTEAFF.

This clonotype was counted ten times or more. The V and J genes are TRBV7-9 and TRBJ1-2; unclear D gene. The V end lost 1 base, the J end lost 6 bases, and 6 bases lay between the germline ends. CDR1 SEHNR and CDR2 FQNEAQ come from the germline V gene (reference sequence). CDR3 size: 12 residues. The CDR3 region is CASSLEQHGYTF. CDR3 coding DNA: TGTGCCAGCAGCTTAGAACAACATGGCTACACCTTC.

The V gene is TRBV24-1, the J gene TRBJ1-1; the match to TRBD1 covers 7 bases. J lost 2 bases, V lost 12 bases, and 5 bases had no gene match. This CDR3 has 12 residues. In germline, CDR1 is KGHDR, CDR2 SFDVKD. CDR3 region: CAPRQGNTEAFF. CDR3 DNA: TGTGCCCCTCGACAGGGTAACACTGAAGCTTTCTTT.

The rearrangement links TRBV19 to TRBJ2-3; TRBD1 is a possible D gene (5 bases). CDR3 length equals 13 residues. V dropped 3 bases and J dropped 2 bases, with 6 bases sitting between them. Germline CDR1 LNHDA, CDR2 SQIVND (reference sequence). The CDR3 coding sequence is TGTGCCAGTAGTATGGACAACACAGATACGCAGTATTTT. Its translation: CASSMDNTDTQYF.

V gene TRBV19 combines with J gene TRBJ1-2; D is possibly TRBD1 (6 bases). The length of the CDR3 is 13 residues. CDR1 is LNHDA and CDR2 is SQIVND in the germline V gene (reference sequence). Trimming took off 7 bases at V and 1 base at J, with 10 bases between the two ends. The CDR3: CASNRDLNYGYTF. The DNA for the CDR3 is TGTGCCAGTAACAGGGACCTTAACTATGGCTACACCTTC.

The chain links TRBV9 to TRBJ1-2; 9 bases fit TRBD1. The CDR3 has 15 amino acids. The V and J ends lost 3 bases and 6 bases, in that order; junction bases with no gene match: 9. Germline V gene lookup returns CDR1 SGDLS and CDR2 YYNGEE. CDR3 bases: TGTGCCAGCAGCGCTGATCCGGGACAGGGAGATGGCTACACCTTC. This gives the protein CASSADPGQGDGYTF.